This T cell receptor beta chain was obtained from a study of graft-versus-host responses after intestinal transplantation (dated by TCRdb to the early 2020s). With regard to the full study: Multivisceral, liver-intestinal, or isolated intestinal transplants were received by the recipients. Alloreactive clones were identified by sequencing pre-transplant mixed lymphocyte reaction products and comparing them with unstimulated pre-transplant donor and recipient T cells. Instead of going to the commercial service, samples from a few later patients were sequenced in-house on an Illumina MiSeq and processed with MiXCR. Donor T cell macrochimerism was defined as a peak of at least 4% donor T cells among recipient peripheral blood mononuclear cells. The cohort enrolled fewer than 25 intestinal transplant recipients including one retransplant, and a few patients lacking pretransplant specimens were excluded. After intestinal transplantation, graft-versus-host and host-versus-graft alloreactive T cell clones were followed in the graft, circulation and bone marrow using bulk TCR-beta CDR3 sequencing. Every recipient was given anti-thymocyte globulin induction, then maintenance tacrolimus and steroids for 2 to 4 years.

The library was made by the immunoSEQ multiplex PCR assay. For most patients, genomic DNA was subjected to high-throughput TCR-beta CDR3 sequencing by Adaptive Biotechnologies. Per the authors' processing: Adaptive's ImmunoSEQ software supplied the TCR sequencing data for around 19 patients, while MiXCR and VDJtools were used to process a few other patients. CDR3 nucleotide sequences shared between donor and recipient were removed because their origin could not be assigned. To count as alloreactive, a clone needed at least 2-fold expansion over unstimulated cells and a minimum CFSE-low frequency of 0.002% (template counts) or 0.001% (read counts). Clones detected in sequenced pre-transplant spleen, lymph node, or MLR CFSE-low populations of the donor or recipient were defined as mappable. Cumulative frequency of alloreactive clones was calculated as a percentage of all sequences weighted by copy number. The table comes from immuneACCESS by way of TCRdb, which keeps in-frame sequences with V and J called. Part of the clones is missing from these tables; in studies checked, under half for an unresolved V gene and the rest for unknown reasons. Clone size and the V and J calls come from that table; the DNA yielded D and trimming. This sample comprises 77,000 or so clones, roughly 90% of them detected only once. Clones ranked in the top ten supply under 0.85% of the sample.

What the work shows at the level of the full study, not this receptor alone: GvH clones were detected in recipient bone marrow, and some of these GvH clones were observed earlier in ileal mucosa or blood, consistent with an intestinal mucosal origin. In patients with donor T cell macrochimerism, the allografts had high GvH to HvG T cell clonal ratios. The relatively low number and heterogeneity of intestinal transplant patients limited the conclusions. Early after transplant, peak levels of circulating GvH clones were associated with declines in HvG clones.

V has 3 bases trimmed and J has 2 bases trimmed; junction bases matching no gene number 8. From the cysteine up to the phenylalanine, the CDR3 has a length of 17 residues. The sequence is cut down to CDR3 DNA, 51 bases in frame from base 1. In this sample, this clone turned up a few times. No cognate antigen has been identified for it. Base qualities are missing; no much larger clone stands one base away. Blood samples were collected up to 4 times in the first month after transplant and then at least monthly when available. The sequence links TRBV5-3 to TRBJ1-2, and 12 junctional nucleotides match TRBD1. TRBV5-3 is reported as an ORF; its role is uncertain. The sequence derives from a human patient who received an intestinal transplant, so some T cells may come from the graft donor. Sequenced material: PBMCs, taken 98 days after intestinal transplantation. The CDR3 has the sequence CARSWPGQGAGNYGYTF. In nucleotide form, the sequence is TGTGCCAGAAGCTGGCCGGGACAGGGGGCTGGGAACTATGGCTACACCTTC.